Below, 25 T cell receptor beta chains from the same sample are listed, as sequenced in a study of blood T cell repertoires in COVID-19. Clones were sequenced by immunoSEQ multiplex PCR, and TCRdb holds only the in-frame ones, with some missing. The table has roughly 130,000 clones, roughly 80% seen once. Sequencing input: PBMCs or T cells enriched from blood (not recorded which). These receptors came from a man aged 45-60 years who had recovered from COVID-19.

The chain combines TRBV4-1 with TRBJ2-7; 7 positions agree with TRBD1. The CDR3 loop spans 14 amino acids. Trimming cost V 1 base and J 1 base; bases outside gene matches: 1. Germline CDR1 and CDR2: MGHRA and YSYEKL. The CDR3 loop is CASSQATGSYEQYF. The CDR3, as DNA: TGCGCCAGCAGCCAAGCGACAGGGTCCTACGAGCAGTACTTC.

In this sample, this clone turned up once. The V call is TRBV14, the J call TRBJ1-6; 10 bases fit TRBD1. With V trimmed by 1 base and J by 7 bases, 4 bases remained unmatched. The CDR3 contains 16 residues. Germline V gene sequence: CDR1 SGHDN, CDR2 FVKESK. CDR3 coding DNA: TGTGCCAGCAGCCAAGCGGGACAGGGGTGGAATTCACCCCTCCACTTT. Its translation is CASSQAGQGWNSPLHF.

The chain employs TRBV9 and TRBJ1-5; no definite D call. Trimming removed 0 bases at V and 4 bases at J, with 11 bases between. This CDR3 is 15 amino acids long. The germline gives CDR1 SGDLS, CDR2 YYNGEE. This CDR3 is CASSVGEGRNQPQHF. DNA for the CDR3: TGTGCCAGCAGCGTAGGGGAGGGCAGAAATCAGCCCCAGCATTTT.

V is TRBV15 and J is TRBJ2-7; D is possibly TRBD1 (5 bases). CDR3 size: 13 residues. V shed 0 bases and J shed 6 bases, with 9 bases lying between them. Germline values: CDR1 LNHNV, CDR2 YYDKDF (reference sequence). In DNA, the CDR3 is TGTGCCACCAGCAGAGATCAAGGGGCCGAGCAGTACTTC. It specifies CATSRDQGAEQYF.

For this clone: Compared with germline, one end of the junction differs, possibly owing to a read error. V usage is TRBV7-7 and J usage is TRBJ2-2, with D possibly TRBD1 on 6 matching bases. This CDR3 is 15 amino acids long. CDR1 and CDR2 (germline): SSHAT, FNYEAQ (reference sequence). CDR3: CASSPTGKENGELFF. The CDR3 nucleotides read TGTGCTAGCAGCCCAACAGGGAAGGAAAACGGGGAGCTGTTTTTT.

The V and J genes are TRBV14 and TRBJ2-7; 7 nucleotides align to TRBD1. Germline V gene data show CDR1 as SGHDN and CDR2 as FVKESK. Germline trimming cut 4 bases from V and 1 base from J; bases unmatched to any gene: 13. This CDR3 has 17 residues. CDR3 nucleotide sequence: TGTGCCAGCAGCCCTCGGGGCGGCAGGGGGTTGTCCTACGAGCAGTACTTC. Amino acids: CASSPRGGRGLSYEQYF.

The rearrangement links TRBV2 to TRBJ1-2; D not certain. Germline-derived CDR1 and CDR2 are SNHLY and FYNNEI. The ends were cut back, 6 bases at V and 0 bases at J, with 17 bases in the middle. This CDR3 comprises 16 residues. For the CDR3, the DNA is TGTGCCAGCAGAGAGCTTAGACATATCACTAACTATGGCTACACCTTC. This encodes CASRELRHITNYGYTF. Full variable domain (rest looked up from reference TRBV2 and TRBJ1-2): EPEVTQTPSHQVTQMGQEVILRCVPISNHLYFYWYRQILGQKVEFLVSFYNNEISEKSEIFDDQFSVERPDGSNFTLKIRSTKLEDSAMYFCASRELRHITNYGYTFGSGTRLTVV.

The chain joins TRBV20-1 to TRBJ1-5; the D is unclear. Germline assignment: CDR1 DFQATT and CDR2 SNEGSKA (reference sequence). This CDR3 is built from 15 residues. V lost 3 bases, J lost 0 bases, and 12 bases lay in between. Written as DNA, the CDR3 is TGCAGTGCTAGTTTCCGGGGAACTAGCAATCAGCCCCAGCATTTT. It specifies CSASFRGTSNQPQHF.

V and J are TRBV19 and TRBJ1-2; 10 nucleotides agree with TRBD1. Germline values: CDR1 LNHDA, CDR2 SQIVND (reference sequence). V shed 5 bases, J shed 3 bases, and the junction held 3 bases outside the gene matches. This CDR3 contains 14 residues. DNA for the CDR3: TGTGCCAGTAGTGAAGACAGGGGGCACTATGGCTACACCTTC. Residues: CASSEDRGHYGYTF.

This clone was recorded a few times. This chain connects TRBV5-1 to TRBJ2-3; possible D gene TRBD1, 5 bases. CDR1 SGHRS and CDR2 YFSETQ come from the germline V gene. V lost 1 base and J lost 0, with 21 bases in between. The CDR3 has 19 amino acids. The DNA of the CDR3 is TGCGCCAGCAGCTTGTCCGTCGACTTACAGGAGATCAGCACAGATACGCAGTATTTT. Translated: CASSLSVDLQEISTDTQYF.

The rearrangement uses TRBV9 and TRBJ1-5; D gene ambiguous. CDR1 and CDR2 (germline): SGDLS, YYNGEE. The CDR3 extends over 15 amino acids. V was cut by 2 bases and J by 3 bases, with 12 bases left in between. In DNA, the CDR3 is TGTGCCAGCAGCGTTGGAACAGCCCTCAATCAGCCCCAGCATTTT. Translating gives CASSVGTALNQPQHF.

The chain combines TRBV19 with TRBJ1-1; TRBD1 might be the D (5 bases). The germline V gene has CDR1 LNHDA and CDR2 SQIVND (reference sequence). V was pared by 8 bases and J by 4 bases, with 20 bases between. This CDR3 region has 15 residues. CDR3 in amino acids: CASGRQGMGRTEAFF. CDR3 in DNA: TGTGCCAGTGGTAGGCAGGGAATGGGCCGCACTGAAGCTTTCTTT.

The V gene is TRBV6-1, the J gene TRBJ1-6, with D uncertain. V was cut by 3 bases and J by 6 bases, with 12 bases left in between. The CDR3 has 15 residues. The germline gives CDR1 MNHNS, CDR2 SASEGT. CDR3 bases: TGTGCCAGCAGTGAGGGCACCAACCCTAATTCACCCCTCCACTTT. This translates into CASSEGTNPNSPLHF.

DNA of the CDR3: TGTGCCAGCAGCGTAGTAGGGGGCGCGAGGGGCTACACCTTC. Its translation: CASSVVGGARGYTF. The V gene is TRBV9, the J gene TRBJ1-2; 7 bases match TRBD1. The V segment lost 0 bases and the J segment 8 bases; nucleotides outside the gene matches: 7. The CDR3 spans 14 residues. Per the germline V gene, CDR1 is SGDLS and CDR2 is YYNGEE.

V and J are TRBV6-1 and TRBJ1-1; weak D call: TRBD1 (6 bases). Germline V gives CDR1 MNHNS, CDR2 SASEGT. This CDR3 spans 18 amino acids. V was cut by 4 bases and J by 0 bases, with 21 bases left in between. In nucleotides, the CDR3 is TGTGCCAGCAGTGGGACCAGGGGAGTTTTGGGTATGAACACTGAAGCTTTCTTT. Translating it yields CASSGTRGVLGMNTEAFF.

This rearrangement joins TRBV5-4 to TRBJ2-5, with TRBD1 as a possible D gene (6 bases). The CDR3 extends over 14 amino acids. Trimming left V 0 bases short and J 4 bases short, with 10 bases between. Germline CDR1 reads SGHNT; CDR2 reads YYREEE (reference sequence). In DNA, the CDR3 is TGTGCCAGCAGCTTGGCGGCAGGGGTAGAGACCCAGTACTTC. Translation: CASSLAAGVETQYF.

The chain is built from TRBV7-9 and TRBJ2-1, with TRBD2 matching over 7 bases. CDR3 length: 17 amino acids. Per germline, CDR1 SEHNR and CDR2 FQNEAQ (reference sequence). With V trimmed by 6 bases and J by 2 bases, 13 bases remained unmatched. DNA for the CDR3: TGTGCCAGCAGAATTTCCATTCCGGGGGGTACCTACAATGAGCAGTTCTTC. Its protein is CASRISIPGGTYNEQFF.

The chain joins TRBV6-2 or TRBV6-3 to TRBJ1-2; the match to TRBD1 covers 7 bases. V lost 0 bases to trimming and J lost 4 bases; unmatched junction nucleotides: 5. The CDR3 length is 15 residues. Germline values: CDR1 MNHEY, CDR2 SVGEGT. CDR3 DNA: TGTGCCAGCAGTTACTCGAGGGGGCGCGGCTATGGCTACACCTTC. Translation gives CASSYSRGRGYGYTF.

This clone was found once. This sequence joins TRBV27 and TRBJ1-6, with 7 bases aligning to TRBD1. The CDR3 totals 16 residues. Trimming took 3 bases from V and 5 from J; bases not matched to a gene: 7. Germline values: CDR1 MNHEY, CDR2 SMNVEV (reference sequence). This CDR3 reads CASSLNPGQNNSPLHF. CDR3 DNA: TGTGCCAGCAGTTTGAATCCGGGACAGAATAATTCACCCCTCCACTTT.

The chain uses TRBV18 and TRBJ1-1; unclear D gene. There are 16 residues in the CDR3. Trimming took off 1 base at V and 3 bases at J, with 15 bases between the two ends. Germline CDR1 is KGHSH and CDR2 is LQKENI. DNA for the CDR3: TGTGCCAGCTCACCACGGGAGGGAGGGCAGGACACTGAAGCTTTCTTT. It specifies CASSPREGGQDTEAFF.

The sample holds a few counts of this clone. The chain carries TRBV5-1 and TRBJ1-1; 9 bases are shared with TRBD1. CDR3 size: 15 residues. J lost 2 bases, V lost 4 bases, and 6 bases had no gene match. The V gene's germline CDR1 is SGHRS and CDR2 YFSETQ. The CDR3 region has the DNA TGCGCCAGCAGCGACCGGGACAGGGTAAACACTGAAGCTTTCTTT. This encodes CASSDRDRVNTEAFF.

V gene TRBV9 combines with J gene TRBJ1-3, with D hard to call. The CDR3 loop spans 14 amino acids. The V gene's germline CDR1 is SGDLS and CDR2 YYNGEE. With 3 bases removed from V and 4 bases from J, the gap between germline ends came to 11 bases. The CDR3 loop is CASSAGLPGNTIYF. The CDR3 bases are TGTGCCAGCAGCGCAGGACTCCCAGGAAACACCATATATTTT.

The CDR3 protein is CASSEGAGTEAFF. The CDR3 DNA is TGTGCCAGCAGCGAGGGGGCTGGGACTGAAGCTTTCTTT. The chain joins TRBV7-2 to TRBJ1-1; 7 bases line up with TRBD1. The CDR3 consists of 13 residues. Germline CDR1 and CDR2: SGHTA and FQGNSA. Trimming took 5 bases from V and 5 from J; bases not matched to a gene: 5.

J is TRBJ2-3 and V is TRBV7-3; the match to TRBD2 covers 7 bases. This CDR3 has 15 residues. CDR1 SGHTA and CDR2 FQGTGA come from the germline V gene. The V gene end was trimmed by 5 bases and the J gene end by 5 bases; junction bases not matched to a gene: 10. Here the CDR3 reads CASSQSGAGVDTQYF. CDR3 DNA sequence: TGTGCCAGCAGCCAAAGCGGGGCCGGGGTAGATACGCAGTATTTT.

This chain uses TRBV11-2 with TRBJ2-2, with a possible D match to TRBD2 (6 bases). V lost 5 bases, J lost 6 bases, and 25 bases lay in between. The length of the CDR3 is 18 residues. Germline CDR1 reads SGHAT; CDR2 reads FQNNGV. The CDR3 loop is CASSRNVPGGGSAGELFF. The DNA of the CDR3 is TGTGCCAGCAGCCGTAACGTCCCGGGTGGGGGGTCGGCCGGGGAGCTGTTTTTT.